This entry features one TCR beta chain sequence. Looked up from germline, CDR1 is MNHEY and CDR2 is SVGAGI. This CDR3 is built from 15 residues. Trimming at V came to 6 bases and at J to 4 bases, leaving 9 bases not matched to a gene. TCRdb's table, derived via immunoSEQ multiplex PCR, lists solely in-frame clones and lacks some. The sample holds 2 million to 2.5 million clones, 85% to 95% seen once. This entry comes from a study of shared clonotypes between healthy human individuals. This receptor was identified in a man between 18 and 29 years old in good health. The sequencing sample was made of naive CD4+ T cells sorted from blood. Indicated subset: CD45RA+ positively selected. This sequence joins TRBV6-5 and TRBJ1-5, with 7 bases that match TRBD1. CDR3 coding DNA: TGTGCCAGCAGAAGGGACAGTCTTTGGAATCAGCCCCAGCATTTT. This sequence encodes CASRRDSLWNQPQHF.